These T cell receptor beta chains were read from a single sample in a study of cytomegalovirus exposure and HLA in healthy donors. Sequenced by immunoSEQ multiplex PCR; TCRdb stores in-frame clones only, minus some. The sample shows fewer than 250,000 clones, roughly 75% of them seen only once. Input material: PBMCs. The receptors derive from a woman between 25 and 40 years old in good health and CMV-seronegative. Both conserved end residues are part of each CDR3. Each record gives: J gene, V gene, clone size, D gene, CDR3 protein, CDR3 DNA. A D gene is named only where the DNA matches it firmly. The size of a clone is reported for some rows only, either as once, few or many, or as a class for expanded clones.

TRBJ1-1	TRBV7-2	NA	NA	CASSLWGALNTEAFF	TGTGCCAGCAGCTTATGGGGAGCCCTAAACACTGAAGCTTTCTTT
TRBJ2-5	TRBV2	NA	NA	CASSEFKGRTLYQETQYF	TGTGCCAGCAGTGAATTCAAGGGGCGCACCCTGTACCAAGAGACCCAGTACTTC
TRBJ2-2	TRBV7-3	NA	NA	CASSLIANTGELFF	TGTGCCAGCAGCTTGATTGCGAATACCGGGGAGCTGTTTTTT
TRBJ1-2	TRBV30	once	NA	CAWSVQARTYGYTF	TGTGCCTGGAGTGTACAGGCCAGAACCTATGGCTACACCTTC
TRBJ2-7	TRBV19	NA	NA	CASSPGQGPSYEQYF	TGTGCCAGTAGTCCGGGGCAGGGGCCATCCTACGAGCAGTACTTC
TRBJ2-7	TRBV19	NA	NA	CASSILSGTYEQYF	TGTGCCAGTAGTATACTTAGCGGAACCTACGAGCAGTACTTC
TRBJ2-2	TRBV7-2	NA	TRBD1	CASALQGAPGELFF	TGTGCCAGCGCTCTACAGGGGGCGCCCGGGGAGCTGTTTTTT
TRBJ1-1	TRBV2	NA	NA	CASSEQGTEAFF	TGTGCCAGCAGTGAGCAGGGCACTGAAGCTTTCTTT
TRBJ1-2	TRBV7-8	NA	NA	CASSRVQDSNYGYTF	TGTGCCAGCAGCCGTGTCCAGGACAGTAACTATGGCTACACCTTC
TRBJ2-1	TRBV28	NA	NA	CASRQLDRGEQFF	TGTGCCAGCAGACAGCTCGATAGGGGTGAGCAGTTCTTC
TRBJ2-7	TRBV9	NA	TRBD1	CASSPTGTAYYEQYF	TGTGCCAGCAGCCCCACCGGGACAGCCTACTACGAGCAGTACTTC
TRBJ1-5	TRBV9	NA	NA	CASSAQGGDQPQHF	TGTGCCAGCAGCGCCCAGGGAGGGGATCAGCCCCAGCATTTT
TRBJ2-1	TRBV5-1	NA	NA	CASSFTDSYNEQFF	TGCGCCAGCAGCTTCACAGACTCCTACAATGAGCAGTTCTTC
TRBJ1-1	TRBV7-9	few	NA	CASSRDFEAFF	TGTGCCAGCAGCCGGGACTTTGAAGCTTTCTTT
TRBJ2-2	TRBV19	NA	NA	CASSIESGGELFF	TGTGCCAGTAGTATTGAGTCGGGCGGGGAGCTGTTTTTT
TRBJ2-1	TRBV9	NA	TRBD2	CASTGLAMDEQFF	TGTGCCAGCACGGGACTAGCTATGGATGAGCAGTTCTTC
TRBJ2-3	TRBV19	few	NA	CASSTKDTQYF	TGTGCCAGTAGTACTAAGGATACGCAGTATTTT
TRBJ2-5	TRBV20-1	once	NA	CSARRQETQYF	TGCAGTGCTAGACGGCAAGAGACCCAGTACTTC
TRBJ1-1	TRBV6-5	NA	NA	CASSYSRGRSTEAFF	TGTGCCAGCAGTTACTCGAGGGGGAGATCGACTGAAGCTTTCTTT
TRBJ1-4	TRBV7-9	NA	NA	CSSSAGPEKLFF	TGTTCCAGCAGCGCCGGCCCGGAGAAACTGTTTTTT
TRBJ1-4	TRBV6-1	NA	TRBD1	CASSEQGQGYEKLFF	TGTGCCAGCAGTGAACAGGGACAGGGGTATGAAAAACTGTTTTTT
TRBJ2-1	TRBV2	NA	TRBD2	CASRPGTSGYNEQFF	TGTGCCAGCAGGCCCGGGACTAGCGGATACAATGAGCAGTTCTTC
TRBJ1-5	TRBV5-6	NA	TRBD1	CASSPYRGGDQPQHF	TGTGCCAGCAGCCCGTACAGGGGTGGGGATCAGCCCCAGCATTTT
TRBJ1-2	TRBV2	NA	TRBD1	CARGLGRGDGYTF	TGTGCCAGGGGACTCGGCAGGGGGGATGGCTACACCTTC
TRBJ2-1	TRBV7-9	NA	NA	CASSSTQRGEQFF	TGTGCCAGCAGCTCAACCCAAAGGGGTGAGCAGTTCTTC
TRBJ2-3	TRBV7-9	NA	NA	CASSLDGGRADTQYF	TGTGCCAGCAGCTTAGACGGGGGTCGGGCAGATACGCAGTATTTT
TRBJ2-3	TRBV11-2	NA	NA	CASSFPRSTDTQYF	TGTGCCAGCAGCTTCCCGAGGAGCACAGATACGCAGTATTTT
TRBJ1-1	TRBV6-6	NA	TRBD1	CASREDRDTEAFF	TGTGCCAGCAGGGAAGACAGGGACACTGAAGCTTTCTTT
TRBJ2-2	TRBV29-1	once	NA	CSVYPGGTGELFF	TGCAGCGTTTACCCAGGGGGGACCGGGGAGCTGTTTTTT
TRBJ2-1	TRBV18	NA	NA	CASSPSGDPTYNEQFF	TGTGCCAGCTCACCCTCGGGGGACCCCACATACAATGAGCAGTTCTTC
TRBJ1-1	TRBV9	few	NA	CASSPGGRNTEAFF	TGTGCCAGCAGCCCGGGGGGCAGGAACACTGAAGCTTTCTTT
TRBJ2-3	TRBV5-1	NA	NA	CASSPTGSTDTQYF	TGCGCCAGCAGCCCAACGGGGAGCACAGATACGCAGTATTTT